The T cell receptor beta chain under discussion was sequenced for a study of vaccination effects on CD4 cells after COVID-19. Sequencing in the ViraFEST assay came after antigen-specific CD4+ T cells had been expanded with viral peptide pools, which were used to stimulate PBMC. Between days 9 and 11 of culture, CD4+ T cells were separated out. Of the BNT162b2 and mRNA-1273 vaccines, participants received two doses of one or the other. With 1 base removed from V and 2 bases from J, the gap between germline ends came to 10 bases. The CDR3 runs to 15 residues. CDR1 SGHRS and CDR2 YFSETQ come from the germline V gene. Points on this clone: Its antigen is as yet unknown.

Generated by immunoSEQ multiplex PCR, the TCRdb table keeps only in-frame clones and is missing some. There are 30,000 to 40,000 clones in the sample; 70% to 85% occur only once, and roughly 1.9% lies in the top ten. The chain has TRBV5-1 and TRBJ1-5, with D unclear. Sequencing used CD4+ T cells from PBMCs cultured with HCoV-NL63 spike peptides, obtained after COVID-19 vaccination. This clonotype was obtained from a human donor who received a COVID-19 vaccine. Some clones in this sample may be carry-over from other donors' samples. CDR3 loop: CASSLWGGGNQPQHF. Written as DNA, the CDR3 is TGCGCCAGCAGCTTGTGGGGTGGGGGCAATCAGCCCCAGCATTTT.